These T cell receptor beta chains were read from a single sample in a study of CD8+ T cells in alopecia areata. The data were produced by immunoSEQ multiplex PCR, yet TCRdb's version contains in-frame clones alone and is incomplete. The sample holds 100,000 to 150,000 clones; about 59% are singletons and the top ten take 5% to 7%. The sequences come from CD4+ T cells sorted from blood, collected at week 4, from a patient treated with tofacitinib. All receptors come from a human donor with alopecia areata. CDR3s include the opening cysteine and the closing phenylalanine or tryptophan. The order of the fields is V gene, J gene, CDR3 protein.

TRBV4-3	TRBJ2-7	CASSQEAVSEQYF
TRBV11-2	TRBJ2-1	CASSTGLAGTFF
TRBV30	TRBJ1-2	CASAGTLTLNYGYTF
TRBV18	TRBJ2-3	CASSPEFPGLAGATDTQYF
TRBV9	TRBJ1-6	CASSTGTGGERPLHF
TRBV9	TRBJ1-4	CASSVQGTNEKLFF
TRBV11-2	TRBJ1-2	CASSFGNYGYTF
TRBV19	TRBJ1-5	CASSIGSNSNQPQHF
TRBV19	TRBJ1-2	CASRDNYGYTF
TRBV29-1	TRBJ2-7	CSVGSPGGQEQYF
TRBV9	TRBJ2-7	CASSATSSGSGYEQYF
TRBV5-4	TRBJ2-3	CASSLGLAETDTQYF
TRBV18	TRBJ2-5	CASSPEAETQYF
TRBV5-1	TRBJ2-3	CASSVGQGFEDTQYF
TRBV7-3	TRBJ2-4	CASSPWGGDKNIQYF
TRBV28	TRBJ1-2	CASSSGVRGYTF
TRBV25-1	TRBJ1-3	CASSGAPSDRAGNTIYF
TRBV6-1	TRBJ2-1	CASSDPSGGSYNEQFF
TRBV30	TRBJ2-7	CAWSLGLAGPLGGQYF
TRBV9	TRBJ2-3	CASSVAGAGNTDTQYF
TRBV30	TRBJ1-5	CACGRDRAGQPQHF
TRBV7-9	TRBJ2-1	CASSLAWVFNEQFF
TRBV9	TRBJ1-1	CASSVDRNTEAFF
TRBV29-1	TRBJ2-2	CSAGRRTGTSTGELFF
TRBV2	TRBJ1-4	CASTPGTGRARDEKLFF
TRBV5-1	TRBJ2-3	CASSVLAGGPGDTQYF
TRBV25-1	TRBJ2-7	CASSDGLTYEQYF
TRBV29-1	TRBJ1-5	CSVGTGDNQPQHF
TRBV29-1	TRBJ2-6	CSVELMSSGANVLTF
TRBV29-1	TRBJ1-1	CSVAGQTNTEAFF
TRBV27	TRBJ2-3	CASRDRESDTQYF
TRBV15	TRBJ2-3	CATSYQSGTSDTDTQYF
TRBV4-3	TRBJ1-1	CASSQEVRRRFTEAFF
TRBV5-6	TRBJ2-3	CASSSTGGPTDTQYF
TRBV15	TRBJ2-5	CATPNRDNQETQYF
TRBV7-3	TRBJ1-1	CASSLGHTNTEAFF
TRBV6-6	TRBJ2-1	CASSSDSLRGEQFF
TRBV15	TRBJ1-5	CATSIKQENQPQHF
TRBV2	TRBJ2-5	CASGFSGIQETQYF
TRBV2	TRBJ2-4	CASSPETSGINIQYF
TRBV10-2	TRBJ2-7	CASTESIGGSYEQYF
TRBV9	TRBJ2-3	CASSGGLDGTDTQYF
TRBV29-1	TRBJ1-1	CSAEGTGNTEAFF
TRBV10-3	TRBJ2-5	CAIRVGETQYF
TRBV5-4	TRBJ2-5	CASSKWMAGGQETQYF
TRBV30	TRBJ2-2	CAWSKELAAGELFF
TRBV10-3	TRBJ2-5	CAISPGGQETQYF